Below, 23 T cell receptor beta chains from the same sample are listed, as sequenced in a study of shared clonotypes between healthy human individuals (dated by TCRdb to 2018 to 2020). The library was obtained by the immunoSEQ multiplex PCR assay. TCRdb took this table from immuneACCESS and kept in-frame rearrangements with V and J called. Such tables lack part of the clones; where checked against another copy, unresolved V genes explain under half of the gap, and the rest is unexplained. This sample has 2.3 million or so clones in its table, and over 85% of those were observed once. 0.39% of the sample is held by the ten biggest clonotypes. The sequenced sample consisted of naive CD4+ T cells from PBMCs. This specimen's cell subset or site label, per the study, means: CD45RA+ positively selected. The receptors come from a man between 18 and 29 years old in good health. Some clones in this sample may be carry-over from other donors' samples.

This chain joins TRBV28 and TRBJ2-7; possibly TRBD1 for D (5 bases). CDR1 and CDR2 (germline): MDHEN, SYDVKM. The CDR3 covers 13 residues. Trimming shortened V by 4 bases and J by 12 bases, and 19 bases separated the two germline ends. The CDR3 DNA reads TGTGCCAGCAGTTCCCAAGACAGACTTATCTGGTACTTC. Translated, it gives CASSSQDRLIWYF.

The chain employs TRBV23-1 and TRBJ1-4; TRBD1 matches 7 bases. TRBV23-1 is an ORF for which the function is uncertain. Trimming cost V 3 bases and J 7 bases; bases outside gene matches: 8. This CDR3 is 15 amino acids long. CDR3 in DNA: TGCGCCAGCAGTCACAACAGGGGATTTAGTGAAAAACTGTTTTTT. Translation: CASSHNRGFSEKLFF.

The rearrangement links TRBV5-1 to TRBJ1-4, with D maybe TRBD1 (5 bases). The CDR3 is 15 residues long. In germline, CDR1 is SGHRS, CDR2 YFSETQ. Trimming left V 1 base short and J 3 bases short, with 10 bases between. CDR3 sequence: CASSLTGGANEKLFF. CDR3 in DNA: TGCGCCAGCAGCTTGACAGGAGGGGCTAATGAAAAACTGTTTTTT.

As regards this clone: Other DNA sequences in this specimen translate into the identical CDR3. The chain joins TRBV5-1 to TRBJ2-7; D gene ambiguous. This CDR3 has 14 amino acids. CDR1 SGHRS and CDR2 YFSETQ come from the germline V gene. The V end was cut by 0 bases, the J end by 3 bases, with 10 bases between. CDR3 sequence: CASSLVPGNYEQYF. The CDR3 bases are TGCGCCAGCAGCTTGGTTCCAGGTAACTACGAGCAGTACTTC. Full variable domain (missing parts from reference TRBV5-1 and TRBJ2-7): KAGVTQTPRYLIKTRGQQVTLSCSPISGHRSVSWYQQTPGQGLQFLFEYFSETQRNKGNFPGRFSGRQFSNSRSEMNVSTLELGDSALYLCASSLVPGNYEQYFGPGTRLTVT.

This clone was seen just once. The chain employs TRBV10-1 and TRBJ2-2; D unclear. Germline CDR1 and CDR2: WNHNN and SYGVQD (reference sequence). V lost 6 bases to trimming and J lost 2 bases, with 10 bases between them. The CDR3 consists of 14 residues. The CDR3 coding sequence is TGCGCCAGCAGAGGAAAACGAAACACCGGGGAGCTGTTTTTT. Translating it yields CASRGKRNTGELFF.

CDR3 coding DNA: TGTGCCAGCAGCTTAGACGGCGGGAGTGGTAATGAGCAGTTCTTC. The encoded protein is CASSLDGGSGNEQFF. The J gene is TRBJ2-1, the V gene TRBV7-7; 7 bases match TRBD2. V dropped 1 base and J dropped 7; count of bases not matched to a gene: 7. Looked up from germline, CDR1 is SSHAT and CDR2 is FNYEAQ (reference sequence). The CDR3 totals 15 residues.

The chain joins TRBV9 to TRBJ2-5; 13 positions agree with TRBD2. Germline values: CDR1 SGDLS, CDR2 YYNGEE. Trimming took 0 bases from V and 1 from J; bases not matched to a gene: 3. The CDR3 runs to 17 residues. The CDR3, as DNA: TGTGCCAGCAGCGTAGGGACTAGCGGGAGTGTCCAAGAGACCCAGTACTTC. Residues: CASSVGTSGSVQETQYF.

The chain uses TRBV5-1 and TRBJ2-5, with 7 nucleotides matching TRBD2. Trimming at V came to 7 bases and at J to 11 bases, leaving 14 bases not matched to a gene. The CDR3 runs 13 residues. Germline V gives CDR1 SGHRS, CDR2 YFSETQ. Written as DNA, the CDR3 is TGCGCCAGCCGCCGTCTTGGGGGGGATGAGCAGTACTTC. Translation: CASRRLGGDEQYF.

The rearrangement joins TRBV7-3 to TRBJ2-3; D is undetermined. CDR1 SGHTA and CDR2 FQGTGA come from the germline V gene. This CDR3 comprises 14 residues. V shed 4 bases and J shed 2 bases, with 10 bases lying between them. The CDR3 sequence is CASSSDGNTDTQYF. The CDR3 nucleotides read TGTGCCAGCAGCTCTGACGGCAACACAGATACGCAGTATTTT. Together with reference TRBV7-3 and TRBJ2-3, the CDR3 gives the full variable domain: GAGVSQTPSNKVTEKGKYVELRCDPISGHTALYWYRQSLGQGPEFLIYFQGTGAADDSGLPNDRFFAVRPEGSVSTLKIQRTERGDSAVYLCASSSDGNTDTQYFGPGTRLTVL.

CDR3: CSAGDRGDTEAFF. In DNA form, the CDR3 reads TGCAGCGCTGGGGACCGGGGGGACACTGAAGCTTTCTTT. The chain combines TRBV29-1 with TRBJ1-1; D possibly corresponds to TRBD1 (5 bases). Trimming removed 7 bases from V and 3 bases from J, with 15 bases in between. CDR3 size: 13 residues. Germline assignment: CDR1 SQVTM and CDR2 ANQGSEA. Complete variable domain (other parts from reference TRBV29-1 and TRBJ1-1): SAVISQKPSRDICQRGTSLTIQCQVDSQVTMMFWYRQQPGQSLTLIATANQGSEATYESGFVIDKFPISRPNLTFSTLTVSNMSPEDSSIYLCSAGDRGDTEAFFGQGTRLTVV.

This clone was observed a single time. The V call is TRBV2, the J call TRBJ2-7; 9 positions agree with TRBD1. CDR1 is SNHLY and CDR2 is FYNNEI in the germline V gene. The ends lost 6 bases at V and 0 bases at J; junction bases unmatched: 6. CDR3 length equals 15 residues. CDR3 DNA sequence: TGTGCCAGCAGCCAACAGGGGGCGTCCTCCTACGAGCAGTACTTC. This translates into CASSQQGASSYEQYF.

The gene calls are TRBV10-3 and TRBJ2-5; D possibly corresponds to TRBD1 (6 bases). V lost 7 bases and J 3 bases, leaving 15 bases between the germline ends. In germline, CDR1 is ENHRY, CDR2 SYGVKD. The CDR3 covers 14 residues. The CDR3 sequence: CAINSGRTEETQYF. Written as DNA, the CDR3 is TGTGCCATCAACTCTGGACGGACAGAAGAGACCCAGTACTTC.

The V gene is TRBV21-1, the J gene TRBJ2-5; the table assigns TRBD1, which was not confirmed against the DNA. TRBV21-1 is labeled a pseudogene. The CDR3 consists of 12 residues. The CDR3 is CASSSPGAAQYF. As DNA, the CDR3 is TGTGCCAGCAGTAGCCCAGGGGCAGCCCAGTACTTC.

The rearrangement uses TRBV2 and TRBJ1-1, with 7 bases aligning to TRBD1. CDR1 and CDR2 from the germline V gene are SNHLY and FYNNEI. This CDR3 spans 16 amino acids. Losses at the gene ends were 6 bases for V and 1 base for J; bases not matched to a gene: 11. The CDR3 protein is CASRLPSTGRNTEAFF. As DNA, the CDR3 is TGTGCCAGCAGATTACCATCGACAGGGAGGAACACTGAAGCTTTCTTT.

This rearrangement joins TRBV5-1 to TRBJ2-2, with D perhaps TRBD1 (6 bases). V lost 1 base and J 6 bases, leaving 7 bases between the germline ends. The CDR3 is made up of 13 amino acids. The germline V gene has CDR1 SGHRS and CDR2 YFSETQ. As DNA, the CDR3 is TGCGCCAGCAGCTTGTCAGGGGCCGGGGAGCTGTTTTTT. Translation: CASSLSGAGELFF.

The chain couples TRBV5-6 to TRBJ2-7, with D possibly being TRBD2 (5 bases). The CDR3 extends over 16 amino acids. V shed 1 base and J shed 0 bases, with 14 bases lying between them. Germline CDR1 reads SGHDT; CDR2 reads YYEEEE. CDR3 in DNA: TGTGCCAGCAGCTTGTGGCGTACGGGAAGCTCCTACGAGCAGTACTTC. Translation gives CASSLWRTGSSYEQYF. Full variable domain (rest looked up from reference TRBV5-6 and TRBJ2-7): DAGVTQSPTHLIKTRGQQVTLRCSPKSGHDTVSWYQQALGQGPQFIFQYYEEEERQRGNFPDRFSGHQFPNYSSELNVNALLLGDSALYLCASSLWRTGSSYEQYFGPGTRLTVT.

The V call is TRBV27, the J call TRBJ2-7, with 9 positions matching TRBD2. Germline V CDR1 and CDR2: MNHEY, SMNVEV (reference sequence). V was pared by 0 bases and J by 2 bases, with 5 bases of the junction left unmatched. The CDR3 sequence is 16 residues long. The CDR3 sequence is CASSLSIAGVTYEQYF. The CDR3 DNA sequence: TGTGCCAGCAGTTTATCGATAGCGGGAGTTACCTACGAGCAGTACTTC.

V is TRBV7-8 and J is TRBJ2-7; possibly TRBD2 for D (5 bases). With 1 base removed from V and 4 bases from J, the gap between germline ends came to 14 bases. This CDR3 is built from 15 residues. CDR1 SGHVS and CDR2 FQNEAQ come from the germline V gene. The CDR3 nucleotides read TGTGCCAGCAGCTTAGTCATCGGGGTCTGGTACGAGCAGTACTTC. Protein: CASSLVIGVWYEQYF.

CDR3 protein: CSVEAWASGLSYNEQFF. CDR3 sequence (DNA): TGCAGCGTTGAAGCATGGGCTAGCGGCCTCTCCTACAATGAGCAGTTCTTC. The chain joins TRBV29-1 to TRBJ2-1, with 7 bases matching TRBD2. Germline assignment: CDR1 SQVTM and CDR2 ANQGSEA. V shed 1 base and J 0 bases; nucleotides not matched to a gene: 9. CDR3 size: 17 residues.

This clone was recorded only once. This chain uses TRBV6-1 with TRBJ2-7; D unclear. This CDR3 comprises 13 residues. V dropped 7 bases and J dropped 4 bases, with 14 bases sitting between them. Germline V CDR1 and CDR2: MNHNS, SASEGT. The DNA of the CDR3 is TGTGCCAGCATCAGGACGGAGTGGTACGAGCAGTACTTC. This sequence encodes CASIRTEWYEQYF.

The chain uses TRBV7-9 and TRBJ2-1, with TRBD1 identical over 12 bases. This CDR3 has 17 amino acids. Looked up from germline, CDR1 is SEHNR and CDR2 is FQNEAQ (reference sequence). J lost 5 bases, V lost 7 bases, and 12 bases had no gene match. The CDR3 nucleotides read TGTGCCAGCACCCAACCACGCTGGGACAGGGGGCACAATGAGCAGTTCTTC. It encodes CASTQPRWDRGHNEQFF.

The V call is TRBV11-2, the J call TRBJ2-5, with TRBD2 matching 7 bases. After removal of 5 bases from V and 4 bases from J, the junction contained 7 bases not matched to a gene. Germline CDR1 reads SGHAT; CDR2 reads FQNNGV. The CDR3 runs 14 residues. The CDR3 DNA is TGTGCCAGCAGCCGTACGGGGACTACAGAGACCCAGTACTTC. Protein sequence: CASSRTGTTETQYF.

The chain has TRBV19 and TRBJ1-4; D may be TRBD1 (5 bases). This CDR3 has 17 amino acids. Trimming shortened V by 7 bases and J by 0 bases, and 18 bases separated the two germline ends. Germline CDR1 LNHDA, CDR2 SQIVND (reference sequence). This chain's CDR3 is CASTRRQTVATNEKLFF. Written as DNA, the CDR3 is TGTGCCAGTACCCGACGACAGACTGTTGCAACTAATGAAAAACTGTTTTTT.